A selection of T cell receptor beta chains follows, all from one sample in a study of Graves' ophthalmopathy and Graves' hyperthyroidism. TCRdb itself ran the multiplex PCR reads through MiXCR, one entry per CDR3 protein. This sample has 500,000 to 700,000 distinct CDR3 sequences, with about 20% found just once. The source material was peripheral blood. Receptors originate from a woman younger than 30 with stable Graves' hyperthyroidism. Some clones in this sample may be carry-over from other donors' samples. CDR3s include the opening cysteine and the closing phenylalanine or tryptophan. A D gene is named only where the DNA matches it firmly. Some rows have no size entry. The others give once, few or many, or a class for an expanded clone.

d_call,j_call,v_call,clone_size,cdr3_nt,cdr3_aa
.,TRBJ1-1,TRBV5-1,few,TGCGCCAGCAGCGGCCGGGCCCAAGGCACTGAAGCTTTCTTT,CASSGRAQGTEAFF
.,TRBJ1-1,TRBV6-2/TRBV6-3,.,TGTGCCAGCTGCGGACGGGGATTTTCGATGAACACTGAAGCTTTCTTT,CASCGRGFSMNTEAFF
.,TRBJ1-2,TRBV11-2,many,TGTGCCAGCAGCTTACGGAGATCCCCTAACTCCGGAGGCTATGGCTACACCTTC,CASSLRRSPNSGGYGYTF
TRBD2,TRBJ2-2,TRBV6-5,many,TGTGCCAGCAGGTCCACTAGCGTCGGGGAGCTGTTTTTT,CASRSTSVGELFF
.,TRBJ2-2,TRBV5-1,many,TGCGCCAGCAGTCGGGACCAGAGGGGAGCCGGGGAGCTGTTTTTT,CASSRDQRGAGELFF
.,TRBJ1-1,TRBV28,many,TGTGCCAGCAGTGCAGGGAGGCGGGGGGAAGCTTTCTTT,CASSAGRRGEAFF
.,TRBJ1-1,TRBV30,many,TGTGCCTGGACCCGGGCCGGGGTTACTGAAGCTTTCTTT,CAWTRAGVTEAFF
.,TRBJ1-1,TRBV2,many,TGTGCCAGCAGTGGGGGGGAAGAAGCTTTCTTT,CASSGGEEAFF
TRBD2,TRBJ2-5,TRBV12-3/TRBV12-4,.,TGTGCCAGCAGACTAGCGGGGGGCCATCAGACCCAGTACTTC,CASRLAGGHQTQYF
TRBD2,TRBJ2-2,TRBV30,.,TGTGCCTGGAGTCCCATCATAGGGCTAGCGGGAACCGGGGAGCTGTTTTTT,CAWSPIIGLAGTGELFF
TRBD1,TRBJ1-2,TRBV7-6,many,TGTGCCAGCAGCTCCAGGAGGGACAGGGGAGCTAACTATGGCTACACCTTC,CASSSRRDRGANYGYTF
.,TRBJ1-6,TRBV6-1,many,TGTGCCAGCAGTGAATCGCAGGGGATAGGTTCACCCCTCCACTTT,CASSESQGIGSPLHF
TRBD2,TRBJ2-7,TRBV7-2,many,TGTGCCAGCAGCACCCGGGAGGGCGCCTACGAGCAGTACTTC,CASSTREGAYEQYF
TRBD1,TRBJ1-2,TRBV20-1,many,TGCAGTGCTAGCCAGGGGGCGGCTGGTCGTCGGTATGGCTACACCTTC,CSASQGAAGRRYGYTF
.,TRBJ2-7,TRBV25-1,many,TGTGCCAGCAGTGAACGGACACGAAACCTTTACGAGCAGTACTTC,CASSERTRNLYEQYF
.,TRBJ1-2,TRBV25-1,.,TGTGCCAGCAGAACCCCCGGGGCCCACCCGGGGGGCTACACCTTC,CASRTPGAHPGGYTF
.,TRBJ2-6,TRBV6-1,many,TGTGCCAGCAGCCCGGACTCTGGGGCCAACGTCCTGACTTTC,CASSPDSGANVLTF
.,TRBJ1-1,TRBV6-5,.,TGTGCCAGCAGTCCTCGACGGCGGGGGGCAGACACTGAAGCTTTCTTT,CASSPRRRGADTEAFF
.,TRBJ2-2,TRBV28,many,TGTGCCAGCAGCCCTCGGACCGGGGAGCTGTTTTTT,CASSPRTGELFF
TRBD1,TRBJ2-7,TRBV28,many,TGTGCCAGCAGTTGGGACAGGTATAACTCCTACGAGCAGTACTTC,CASSWDRYNSYEQYF
TRBD1,TRBJ1-5,TRBV20-1,many,TGCAGTGCGAAAACGTCGACAGGGCGCCGGCAGCCCCAGCATTTT,CSAKTSTGRRQPQHF
.,TRBJ1-5,TRBV12-3/TRBV12-4,many,TGTGCCAGCAGTCTAGGGTTTCAGCAGCCCCAGCATTTT,CASSLGFQQPQHF
.,TRBJ1-1,TRBV12-3/TRBV12-4,many,TGTGCCAGCAGCCACGGGGGGTGGGGCACTGAAGCTTTCTTT,CASSHGGWGTEAFF
TRBD1,TRBJ1-4,TRBV9,.,TGTGCCAGCAGCGTAGGTGGACAGGGTCGGGAAAAACTGTTTTTT,CASSVGGQGREKLFF
.,TRBJ1-5,TRBV27,many,TGTGCCAGCAGTTTATCGATAAGAGGGGATCAGCCCCAGCATTTT,CASSLSIRGDQPQHF
TRBD1,TRBJ1-1,TRBV5-1,many,TGCGCCAGCAGCTTGGCACAGGGGGAGGGGAGCACTGAAGCTTTCTTT,CASSLAQGEGSTEAFF
.,TRBJ1-6,TRBV6-1,many,TGTGCCAGCAGTCGCCTGGGGAATTCACCCCTCCACTTT,CASSRLGNSPLHF
TRBD1,TRBJ2-5,TRBV20-1,many,TGCAGTGCTTCCGGGACAGGGGATGAGACCCAGTACTTC,CSASGTGDETQYF
TRBD1,TRBJ1-1,TRBV27,many,TGTGCCAGCAGTTCCGACAGGGGTTCCACTGAAGCTTTCTTT,CASSSDRGSTEAFF
TRBD1,TRBJ1-1,TRBV2,few,TGTGCCAGCAACCCGTGGACAGGGGGCGCCCAGACTGAAGCTTTCTTT,CASNPWTGGAQTEAFF
TRBD2,TRBJ2-7,TRBV28,many,TGTGCCAGCAGTTTGCCTTTAGCGGGGCCGGGGGGGGTGCAGTACTTC,CASSLPLAGPGGVQYF
.,TRBJ1-5,TRBV5-1,many,TGCGCCAGCAGTTACGACACGGGGCAGCAGCCCCAGCATTTT,CASSYDTGQQPQHF
.,TRBJ2-7,TRBV30,.,TGTGCGGCGGGCTACGAGCAGTACTTC,CAAGYEQYF
.,TRBJ2-5,TRBV29-1,many,TGCAGCGTTGTTCCGGGTGTGGAGACCCAGTACTTC,CSVVPGVETQYF
.,TRBJ2-7,TRBV7-9,many,TGTGCCAGCAGCTTCCAGGGGCTTAACGAGCAGTACTTC,CASSFQGLNEQYF